A selection of T cell receptor beta chains follows, all from one sample in a study of T cell clonotyping in hematopoietic cell transplantation. Generated by immunoSEQ multiplex PCR, the TCRdb table keeps only in-frame clones and is missing some. The profile shows approximately 16,000 clones, 80% to 90% of them singletons. The specimen sequenced was peripheral blood mononuclear cells. The receptors come from a woman aged 40 to 49 in good health. Some clones in this sample may be carry-over from other donors' samples. Both conserved end residues are part of each CDR3. D genes are given only for firm matches. Clone sizes are given selectively: once, few, many, or a class where the clone is expanded.

D	V	J	size	CDR3	DNA
-	TRBV6-6	TRBJ2-2	-	CASRRGIGTGELFF	TGTGCCAGCAGGAGGGGTATCGGCACCGGGGAGCTGTTTTTT
TRBD2	TRBV7-2	TRBJ2-7	-	CASSLEATSGRRKYF	TGTGCCAGCAGCTTAGAAGCGACTAGCGGGAGACGGAAGTACTTC
TRBD1	TRBV7-2	TRBJ2-5	-	CASTLGGWTGGLETQYF	TGTGCCAGCACTTTGGGGGGATGGACAGGGGGCCTAGAGACCCAGTACTTC
-	TRBV14	TRBJ2-5	-	CASSRTGQPAETQYF	TGTGCCAGCAGCCGGACCGGACAGCCGGCAGAGACCCAGTACTTC
TRBD1	TRBV7-2	TRBJ1-1	-	CASSPLQGSTEAFF	TGTGCCAGCAGCCCTCTACAGGGGAGTACTGAAGCTTTCTTT
-	TRBV11-2	TRBJ2-7	few	CASSSSRTPYEQYF	TGTGCCAGCAGCTCGTCCAGGACTCCCTACGAGCAGTACTTC
TRBD1	TRBV4-3	TRBJ1-4	-	CASSEQGVDEKLFF	TGCGCCAGCAGTGAACAGGGGGTTGATGAAAAACTGTTTTTT
TRBD2	TRBV7-2	TRBJ2-1	-	CASSLVAGVGDEQFF	TGTGCCAGCAGCTTAGTAGCGGGAGTGGGGGATGAGCAGTTCTTC
TRBD2	TRBV28	TRBJ2-5	-	CASRTTAGGPRETQYF	TGTGCCAGCAGGACCACGGCGGGAGGGCCGAGGGAGACCCAGTACTTC
-	TRBV11-3	TRBJ1-2	-	CASSTQQGSGGYTF	TGTGCCAGCAGCACGCAACAGGGTTCGGGTGGCTACACCTTC
-	TRBV30	TRBJ1-5	-	CAWSVLHQPQHF	TGTGCCTGGAGTGTTCTTCACCAGCCCCAGCATTTT
TRBD2	TRBV14	TRBJ2-1	-	CASSQLAGGPNEQFF	TGTGCCAGCAGCCAATTAGCGGGAGGGCCAAATGAGCAGTTCTTC
TRBD1	TRBV28	TRBJ1-1	-	CACRGRAYTEAFF	TGTGCCTGCAGGGGGAGGGCGTACACTGAAGCTTTCTTT
-	TRBV30	TRBJ2-4	-	CAWSPTKNIQYF	TGTGCCTGGAGTCCTACCAAAAACATTCAGTACTTC
-	TRBV7-8	TRBJ1-5	-	CASSSHGDNQPQHF	TGTGCCAGCAGCTCCCATGGGGATAATCAGCCCCAGCATTTT
TRBD1	TRBV7-9	TRBJ2-1	-	CASSEGQTYNEQFF	TGTGCCAGCAGCGAGGGACAGACGTACAATGAGCAGTTCTTC
-	TRBV20-1	TRBJ2-7	-	CSAGSSYEQYF	TGCAGTGCGGGCTCTTCCTACGAGCAGTACTTC
-	TRBV7-2	TRBJ2-3	-	CASSLVGRDTQYF	TGTGCCAGCAGCTTAGTGGGGCGAGATACGCAGTATTTT
-	TRBV4-2	TRBJ2-5	-	CASSHWDTERETQYF	TGTGCCAGCAGCCATTGGGACACCGAAAGGGAGACCCAGTACTTC
TRBD1	TRBV25-1	TRBJ1-2	-	CASSVETGYGYTF	TGTGCCAGCAGTGTCGAGACAGGGTATGGCTACACCTTC
-	TRBV5-1	TRBJ2-7	-	CASRLDTYEQYF	TGCGCCAGCAGGTTAGACACCTACGAGCAGTACTTC
-	TRBV30	TRBJ1-1	-	CAWRQQGTEAFF	TGTGCCTGGAGGCAGCAGGGCACTGAAGCTTTCTTT
TRBD1	TRBV7-2	TRBJ1-2	-	CASSKDRGTYNYGYTF	TGTGCCAGCAGCAAGGACAGGGGGACGTACAACTATGGCTACACCTTC
-	TRBV15	TRBJ2-7	-	CATSRWDSSYEQYF	TGTGCCACCAGCAGATGGGACTCCTCCTACGAGCAGTACTTC
TRBD1	TRBV28	TRBJ2-7	-	CASSLFSTGGGNLEQYF	TGTGCCAGCAGTTTATTCTCTACAGGGGGTGGGAACCTCGAGCAGTACTTC
TRBD1	TRBV5-1	TRBJ2-7	-	CASSTRTGGFNEQYF	TGCGCCAGCAGCACCCGGACAGGGGGCTTTAACGAGCAGTACTTC
-	TRBV30	TRBJ1-3	-	CAWGTGISGNTIYF	TGTGCCTGGGGTACGGGAATTTCTGGAAACACCATATATTTT
TRBD2	TRBV29-1	TRBJ2-5	once	CSVSSGRAGLDQETQYF	TGCAGCGTCTCTAGCGGGAGGGCCGGGTTAGACCAAGAGACCCAGTACTTC
-	TRBV29-1	TRBJ2-1	-	CSWSGIGDNEQFF	TGCAGTTGGTCCGGGATAGGGGACAATGAGCAGTTCTTC
-	TRBV25-1	TRBJ2-7	-	CASTARDYEQYF	TGTGCCAGCACAGCCCGCGACTACGAGCAGTACTTC
-	TRBV9	TRBJ1-1	-	CASSVKPNTEAFF	TGTGCCAGCAGCGTAAAGCCGAACACTGAAGCTTTCTTT
-	TRBV19	TRBJ1-2	-	CASSIESYLYGYTF	TGTGCCAGTAGTATAGAGTCATACTTATATGGCTACACCTTC
-	TRBV19	TRBJ1-1	-	CASWKRGSRNTEAFF	TGTGCCAGTTGGAAGCGGGGGAGTCGGAACACTGAAGCTTTCTTT
-	TRBV14	TRBJ2-3	-	CASSQGLAIGRGTQYF	TGTGCCAGCAGCCAGGGCCTAGCCATTGGGAGAGGGACGCAGTATTTT
TRBD2	TRBV5-4	TRBJ2-1	-	CASSLASGGANEQFF	TGTGCCAGCAGCTTGGCTAGCGGGGGGGCCAATGAGCAGTTCTTC
TRBD1	TRBV9	TRBJ1-5	-	CASSISPTGDQPQHF	TGTGCCAGCAGCATAAGTCCCACAGGGGACCAGCCCCAGCATTTT
-	TRBV27	TRBJ1-2	-	CASSLVQPSDYGYTF	TGTGCCAGCAGTTTAGTCCAGCCTTCTGACTATGGCTACACCTTC
-	TRBV6-5	TRBJ1-2	few	CASSFGRNGYTF	TGTGCCAGCAGTTTTGGGCGAAATGGCTACACCTTC
-	TRBV29-1	TRBJ1-1	-	CSVETGRALNTEAFF	TGCAGCGTTGAAACCGGAAGGGCACTGAACACTGAAGCTTTCTTT
-	TRBV7-3	TRBJ2-2	-	CASSLEGLSGELFF	TGTGCCAGCAGCTTAGAGGGACTTTCAGGGGAGCTGTTTTTT
-	TRBV19	TRBJ1-4	-	CASRQGTNEKLFF	TGTGCCAGTAGACAGGGTACTAATGAAAAACTGTTTTTT
TRBD1	TRBV4-1	TRBJ1-1	-	CASSQALTGGNTEAFF	TGCGCCAGCAGCCAAGCTCTAACAGGGGGGAACACTGAAGCTTTCTTT
-	TRBV30	TRBJ1-3	-	CAWRGGRYSGNTIYF	TGTGCCTGGAGGGGGGGACGGTACTCTGGAAACACCATATATTTT